This T cell receptor beta chain appears in the sequencing data of a study of T cell repertoires in cytomegalovirus infection. Study summary: Public signatures in TCR beta pointed to CMV infection and matching HLA type. General observations from the study: HLA-C-restricted CMV clonotypes gave the most frequent clonotype in two of eight donors.

CDR1 MDHEN and CDR2 SYDVKM come from the germline V gene. CDR3 size: 12 residues. The ends were cut back, 4 bases at V and 3 bases at J, with 7 bases in the middle. This clonotype was observed many times. The antigen remains unidentified. Each CDR3 protein is one row after TCRdb ran MiXCR on the reads. Found here are roughly 600,000 distinct CDR3 sequences, less than 25% of them singletons; the top ten hold 6.5% to 10%. The gene calls are TRBV28 and TRBJ2-7, with a tentative D call TRBD2 (5 bases). This receptor was identified in a human donor in good health (CMV status not recorded). Some clones in this sample may be carry-over from other donors' samples. Sequencing used CD8+ T cells from PBMCs. The chain's CDR3 is CASSSAGYEQYF. The CDR3 coding sequence is TGTGCCAGCAGTTCTGCGGGCTACGAGCAGTACTTC.